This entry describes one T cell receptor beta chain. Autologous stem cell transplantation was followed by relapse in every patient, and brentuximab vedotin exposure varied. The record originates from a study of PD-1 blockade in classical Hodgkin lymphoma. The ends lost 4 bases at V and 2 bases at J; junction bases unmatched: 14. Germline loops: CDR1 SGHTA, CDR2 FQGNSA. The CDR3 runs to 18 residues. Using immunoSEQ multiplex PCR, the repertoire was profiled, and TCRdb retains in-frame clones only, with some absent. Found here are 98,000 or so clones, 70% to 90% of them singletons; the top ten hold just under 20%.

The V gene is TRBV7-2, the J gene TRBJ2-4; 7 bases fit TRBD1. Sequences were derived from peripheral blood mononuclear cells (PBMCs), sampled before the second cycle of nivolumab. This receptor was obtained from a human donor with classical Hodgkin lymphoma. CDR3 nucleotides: TGTGCCAGCAGCTCAAGTTGGCAGACAGGGTGGACCAAAAACATTCAGTACTTC. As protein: CASSSSWQTGWTKNIQYF.